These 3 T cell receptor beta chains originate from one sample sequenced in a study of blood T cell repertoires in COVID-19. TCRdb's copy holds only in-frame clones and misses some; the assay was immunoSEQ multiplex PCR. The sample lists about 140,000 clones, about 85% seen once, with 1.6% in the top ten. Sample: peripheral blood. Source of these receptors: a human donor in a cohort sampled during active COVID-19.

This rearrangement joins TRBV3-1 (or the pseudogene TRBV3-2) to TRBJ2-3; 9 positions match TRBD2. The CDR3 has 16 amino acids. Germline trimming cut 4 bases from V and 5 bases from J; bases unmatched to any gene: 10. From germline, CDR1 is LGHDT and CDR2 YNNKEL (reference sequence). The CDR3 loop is CASSLAGGPAEDTQYF. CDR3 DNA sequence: TGTGCCAGCAGCCTGGCGGGAGGGCCGGCCGAAGATACGCAGTATTTT.

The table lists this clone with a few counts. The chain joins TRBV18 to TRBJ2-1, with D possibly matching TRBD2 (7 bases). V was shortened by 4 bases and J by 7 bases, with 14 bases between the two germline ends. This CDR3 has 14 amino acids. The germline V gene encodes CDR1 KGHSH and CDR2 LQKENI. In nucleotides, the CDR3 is TGTGCCAGCTCACTCCAGGGAGGGGGGAATGAGCAGTTCTTC. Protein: CASSLQGGGNEQFF. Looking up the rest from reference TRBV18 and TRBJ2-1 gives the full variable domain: NAGVMQNPRHLVRRRGQEARLRCSPMKGHSHVYWYRQLPEEGLKFMVYLQKENIIDESGMPKERFSAEFPKEGPSILRIQQVVRGDSAAYFCASSLQGGGNEQFFGPGTRLTVL.

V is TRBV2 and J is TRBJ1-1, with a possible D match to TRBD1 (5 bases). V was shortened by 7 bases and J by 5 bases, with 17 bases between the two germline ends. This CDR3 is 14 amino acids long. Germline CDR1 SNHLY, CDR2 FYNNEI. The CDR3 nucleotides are TGTGCCAGCAACCTCAGGGTGGTCGGGACTGAAGCTTTCTTT. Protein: CASNLRVVGTEAFF.